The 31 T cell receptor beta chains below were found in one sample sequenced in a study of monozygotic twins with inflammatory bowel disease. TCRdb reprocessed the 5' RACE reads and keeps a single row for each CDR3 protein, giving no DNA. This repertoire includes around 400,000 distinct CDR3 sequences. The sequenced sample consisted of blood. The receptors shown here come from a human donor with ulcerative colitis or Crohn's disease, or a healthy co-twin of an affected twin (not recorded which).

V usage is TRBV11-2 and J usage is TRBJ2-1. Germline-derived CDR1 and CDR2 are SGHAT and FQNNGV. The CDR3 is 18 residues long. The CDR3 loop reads CASSLNSDVHMGYNEQFF.

CDR3 region: CASRRRGEGHTDTQYF. The chain links TRBV5-1 to TRBJ2-3; the TCRdb D gene call, TRBD2, has no DNA to confirm it. CDR1 is SGHRS, CDR2 YFSETQ, per germline. There are 16 residues in the CDR3.

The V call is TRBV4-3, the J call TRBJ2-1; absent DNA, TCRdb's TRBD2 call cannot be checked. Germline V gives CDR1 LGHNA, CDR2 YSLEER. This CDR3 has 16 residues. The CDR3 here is CASSQGRGGPWNEQFF.

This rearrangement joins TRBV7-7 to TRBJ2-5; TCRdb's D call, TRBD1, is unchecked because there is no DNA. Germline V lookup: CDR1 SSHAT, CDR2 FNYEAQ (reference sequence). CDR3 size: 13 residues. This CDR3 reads CASSTDRVQTQYF.

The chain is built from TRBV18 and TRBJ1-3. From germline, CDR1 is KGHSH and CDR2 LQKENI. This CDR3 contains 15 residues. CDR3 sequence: CASSSGTGRLDTIYF.

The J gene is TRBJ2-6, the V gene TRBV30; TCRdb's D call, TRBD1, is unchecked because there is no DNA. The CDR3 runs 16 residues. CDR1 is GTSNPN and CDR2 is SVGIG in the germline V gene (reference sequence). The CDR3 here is CAWSPPGASGANVLTF.

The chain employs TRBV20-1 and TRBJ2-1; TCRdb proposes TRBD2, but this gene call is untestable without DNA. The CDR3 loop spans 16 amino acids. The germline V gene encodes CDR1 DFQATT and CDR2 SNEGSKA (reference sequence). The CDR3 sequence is CSANPGLAGFYNEQFF.

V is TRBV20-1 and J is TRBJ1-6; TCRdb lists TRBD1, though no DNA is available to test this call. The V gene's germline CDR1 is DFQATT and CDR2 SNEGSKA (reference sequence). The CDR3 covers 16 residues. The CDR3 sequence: CSAGNRAHSYNSPLHF.

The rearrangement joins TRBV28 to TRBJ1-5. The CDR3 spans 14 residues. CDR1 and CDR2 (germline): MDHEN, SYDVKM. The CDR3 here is CASSLSVINQPQHF.

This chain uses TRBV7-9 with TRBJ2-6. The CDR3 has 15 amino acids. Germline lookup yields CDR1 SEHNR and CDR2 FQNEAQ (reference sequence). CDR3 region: CASSWVGTGANVLTF.

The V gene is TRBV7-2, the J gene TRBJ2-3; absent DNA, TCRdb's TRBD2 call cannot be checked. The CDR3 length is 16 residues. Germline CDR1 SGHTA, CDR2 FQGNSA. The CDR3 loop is CASSLRLAGVQDTQYF.

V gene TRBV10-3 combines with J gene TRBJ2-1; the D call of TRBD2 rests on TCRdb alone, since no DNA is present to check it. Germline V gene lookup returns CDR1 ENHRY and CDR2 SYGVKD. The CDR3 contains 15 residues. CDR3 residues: CAISGGLAGYNEQFF.

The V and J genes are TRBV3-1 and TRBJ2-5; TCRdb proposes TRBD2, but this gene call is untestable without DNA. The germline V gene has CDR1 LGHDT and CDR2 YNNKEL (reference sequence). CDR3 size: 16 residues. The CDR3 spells CASSQSSGRAGETQYF.

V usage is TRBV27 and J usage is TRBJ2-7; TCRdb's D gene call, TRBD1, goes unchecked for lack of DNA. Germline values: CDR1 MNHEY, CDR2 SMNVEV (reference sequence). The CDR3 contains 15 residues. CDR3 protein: CASSMDRGPSYEQYF.

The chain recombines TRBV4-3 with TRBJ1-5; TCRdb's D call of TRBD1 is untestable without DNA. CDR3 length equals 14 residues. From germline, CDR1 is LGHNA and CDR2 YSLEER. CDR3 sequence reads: CASSQGRTGQPQHF.

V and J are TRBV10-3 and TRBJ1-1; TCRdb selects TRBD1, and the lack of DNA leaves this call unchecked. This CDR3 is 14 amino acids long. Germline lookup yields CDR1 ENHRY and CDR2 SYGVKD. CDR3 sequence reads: CAISETPGPKGAFF.

The CDR3 here is CASRSTINYGYTF. This sequence joins TRBV28 and TRBJ1-2. CDR3 size: 13 residues. CDR1 MDHEN and CDR2 SYDVKM come from the germline V gene.

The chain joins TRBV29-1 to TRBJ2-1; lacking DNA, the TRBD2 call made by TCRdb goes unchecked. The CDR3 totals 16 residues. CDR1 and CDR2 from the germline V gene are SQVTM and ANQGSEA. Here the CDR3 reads CSVARFTSGSFNEQFF.

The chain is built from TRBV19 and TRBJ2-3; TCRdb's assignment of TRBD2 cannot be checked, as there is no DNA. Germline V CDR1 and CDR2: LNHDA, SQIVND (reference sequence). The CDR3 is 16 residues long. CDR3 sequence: CASRRWTIAGTDTQYF.

The CDR3 reads CASSAGTGRGNYGYTF. The V and J genes are TRBV11-3 and TRBJ1-2; lacking DNA, the TRBD1 call made by TCRdb goes unchecked. Germline V CDR1 and CDR2: SGHNT, YENEEA. CDR3 size: 16 residues.

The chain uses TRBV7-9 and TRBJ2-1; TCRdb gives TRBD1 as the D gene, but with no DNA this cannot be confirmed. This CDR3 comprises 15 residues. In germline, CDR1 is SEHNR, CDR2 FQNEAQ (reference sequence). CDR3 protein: CASSLVRDRVSEQFF. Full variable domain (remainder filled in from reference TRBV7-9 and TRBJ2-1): DTGVSQNPRHKITKRGQNVTFRCDPISEHNRLYWYRQTLGQGPEFLTYFQNEAQLEKSRLLSDRFSAERPKGSFSTLEIQRTEQGDSAMYLCASSLVRDRVSEQFFGPGTRLTVL.

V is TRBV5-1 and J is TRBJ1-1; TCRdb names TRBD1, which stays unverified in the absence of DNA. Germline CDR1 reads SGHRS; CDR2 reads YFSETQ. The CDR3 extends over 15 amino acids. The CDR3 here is CASSATQGRGTEAFF.

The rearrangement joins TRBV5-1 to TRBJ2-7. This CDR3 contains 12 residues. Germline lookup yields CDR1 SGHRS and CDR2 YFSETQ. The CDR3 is CASSQRSNEQYF.

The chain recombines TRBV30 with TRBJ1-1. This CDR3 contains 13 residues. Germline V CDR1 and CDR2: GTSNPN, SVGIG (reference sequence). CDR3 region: CAWSVQRYTEAFF.

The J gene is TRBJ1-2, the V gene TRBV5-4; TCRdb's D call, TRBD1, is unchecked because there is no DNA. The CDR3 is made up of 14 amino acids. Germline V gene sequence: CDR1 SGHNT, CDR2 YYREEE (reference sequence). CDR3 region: CASSRTDRGYGYTF.

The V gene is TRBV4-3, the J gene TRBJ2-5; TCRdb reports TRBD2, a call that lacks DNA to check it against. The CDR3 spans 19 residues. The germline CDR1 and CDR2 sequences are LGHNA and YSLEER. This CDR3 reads CASSQDWLASGSLRETQYF.

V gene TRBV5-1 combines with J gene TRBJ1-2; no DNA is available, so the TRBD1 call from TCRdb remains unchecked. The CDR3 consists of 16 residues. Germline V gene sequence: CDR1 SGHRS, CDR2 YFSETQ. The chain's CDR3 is CASSLGSGTGVYGYTF.

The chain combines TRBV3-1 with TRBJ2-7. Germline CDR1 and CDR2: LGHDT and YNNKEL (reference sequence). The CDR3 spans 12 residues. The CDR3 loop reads CASSHVAGEQYF.

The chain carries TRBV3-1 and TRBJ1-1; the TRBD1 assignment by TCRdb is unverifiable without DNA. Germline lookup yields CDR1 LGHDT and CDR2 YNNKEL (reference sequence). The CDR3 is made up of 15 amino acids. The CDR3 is CASSLSPLGHTEAFF.

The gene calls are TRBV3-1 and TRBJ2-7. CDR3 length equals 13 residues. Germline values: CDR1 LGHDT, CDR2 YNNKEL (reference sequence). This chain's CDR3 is CASSQGVFYEQYF.

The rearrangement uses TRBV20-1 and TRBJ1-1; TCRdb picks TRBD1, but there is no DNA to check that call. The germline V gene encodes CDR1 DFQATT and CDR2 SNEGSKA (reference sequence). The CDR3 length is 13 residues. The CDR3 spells CSAHGGPNTEAFF.